The source of this T cell receptor beta chain is a study of blood T cell repertoires in COVID-19. Overall study context: In each case, the material was cDNA or gDNA derived from T cells, B-cell-depleted T cells, or PBMCs.

Authors' processing steps: By means of reference gene primer amplification, nucleated cell counts were estimated. The data were produced by immunoSEQ multiplex PCR, yet TCRdb's version contains in-frame clones alone and is incomplete. The D gene and trimming were derived from the DNA, and the V and J assignments and clone size from that table. The data hold roughly 190,000 clones, with around 85% observed a single time. The sequenced material came from peripheral blood. This TCR was sampled from a man aged 30-40 years with acute or convalescent COVID-19.

CDR3 residues: CASTPTRGRGNQPQHF. The CDR3 DNA reads TGTGCCAGTACTCCCACCAGGGGTCGCGGCAATCAGCCCCAGCATTTT. The chain joins TRBV19 to TRBJ1-5; tentatively, D is TRBD1 (6 bases). Germline CDR1 LNHDA, CDR2 SQIVND (reference sequence). This CDR3 spans 16 amino acids. V lost 7 bases to trimming and J lost 2 bases, with 18 bases between them.